This T cell receptor beta chain was sequenced for a study of CD8 T cells in Susac syndrome. With random hexamers, reverse transcription was performed on roughly 0.45 to 1 ug of RNA. TCRdb re-analysed the immunoSEQ multiplex PCR reads in MiXCR, keeping a single row per CDR3 protein. In the table there are fewer than 200,000 distinct CDR3 sequences, 80% to 95% of which are singletons. TEMRA cells were FACS-enriched, unlike CD8+ and CD4+ T cells, which were negatively isolated. The germline V and J ends were trimmed by 2 bases and 1 base, with 11 bases remaining between them. Germline CDR1 reads DFQATT; CDR2 reads SNEGSKA (reference sequence). The CDR3 is 14 residues long. Only one count was recorded for this clonotype.

The material sequenced was CD4+ T cells from PBMCs. V usage is TRBV20-1 and J usage is TRBJ1-1, with D hard to call. This clonotype was sampled from a human donor in good health. The CDR3 loop reads CSARKLPRNTEAFF. Here the CDR3 DNA reads TGCAGTGCTAGAAAACTTCCGAGGAACACTGAAGCTTTCTTT.